These T cell receptor beta chains were read from a single sample in a study of control samples from healthy donors and cancer patients. TCRdb's copy holds only in-frame clones and misses some; the assay was immunoSEQ multiplex PCR. This sample yields about 160,000 clones, of which just under 95% are seen a single time; around 8.5% belongs to the top ten. Sequencing was carried out using blood. Receptors were obtained from a middle-aged woman in good health. Each CDR3 is given with its conserved first and last residue. Fields, in order: clone size, J gene, V gene, D gene, CDR3 protein, CDR3 DNA. A D gene is named only where the DNA matches it firmly. Clone size is stated in some rows and not others, as once, few, many or a class when expanded.

NA,TRBJ2-1,TRBV29-1,TRBD2,CSVTGLAGGLNYNEQFF,TGCAGCGTCACTGGGCTAGCGGGGGGCCTTAACTACAATGAGCAGTTCTTC
NA,TRBJ1-1,TRBV7-9,TRBD1,CASSAYRGRIIFF,TGTGCCAGCAGCGCATACAGGGGGCGGATCATTTTCTTT
NA,TRBJ2-4,TRBV30,NA,CAWSVENIQYF,TGTGCCTGGAGTGTCGAAAACATTCAGTACTTC
NA,TRBJ2-6,TRBV3-1/TRBV3-2,NA,CASSQMVAGSGANVLTF,TGTGCCAGCAGCCAAATGGTTGCGGGGTCTGGGGCCAACGTCCTGACTTTC
NA,TRBJ1-2,TRBV5-1,NA,CASSLGTTNYGYTF,TGCGCCAGCAGCCTGGGGACGACTAACTATGGCTACACCTTC
NA,TRBJ1-1,TRBV15,NA,CATSRDRYREAFF,TGTGCCACCAGCAGAGATCGGTACAGGGAAGCTTTCTTT
NA,TRBJ1-6,TRBV3-1/TRBV3-2,NA,CASSQGYLGAVNSPLHF,TGTGCCAGCAGCCAAGGGTATTTGGGAGCAGTGAATTCACCCCTCCACTTT
NA,TRBJ1-1,TRBV10-3,TRBD1,CAISELGQGTTEAFF,TGTGCCATCAGTGAGTTAGGACAGGGGACGACTGAAGCTTTCTTT
NA,TRBJ1-5,TRBV19,TRBD1,CASSTRTGRNNQPQHF,TGTGCCAGTAGTACACGGACAGGGCGTAACAATCAGCCCCAGCATTTT
NA,TRBJ2-7,TRBV4-1,TRBD1,CASSLTTGDRFYEQYF,TGCGCCAGCAGCCTTACAACCGGGGACAGGTTCTACGAGCAGTACTTC
few,TRBJ2-5,TRBV15,TRBD2,CATSRSLAGSETQYF,TGTGCCACCAGCAGGTCGCTAGCGGGTAGCGAGACCCAGTACTTC
once,TRBJ2-3,TRBV10-3,TRBD2,CAISGAGGSSDTQYF,TGTGCCATCAGTGGGGCGGGAGGGAGTTCGGATACGCAGTATTTT
few,TRBJ2-1,TRBV7-9,NA,CASSPGARVTSSYNEQFF,TGTGCCAGCAGCCCGGGCGCGCGGGTCACAAGCTCCTACAATGAGCAGTTCTTC
NA,TRBJ2-7,TRBV18,NA,CASSPGQSSYEQYF,TGTGCCAGCTCCCCCGGACAGAGCTCCTACGAGCAGTACTTC
NA,TRBJ1-1,TRBV29-1,NA,CSVLLSAGMNTEAFF,TGCAGCGTCCTGTTATCGGCAGGGATGAATACTGAAGCTTTCTTT
NA,TRBJ1-6,TRBV9,NA,CASSVGQGVNSPLHF,TGTGCCAGCAGCGTAGGTCAGGGAGTTAATTCACCCCTCCACTTT
once,TRBJ1-6,TRBV5-1,TRBD1,CASSQDRGPSPLHF,TGCGCCAGCAGCCAGGACAGGGGGCCTTCACCCCTCCACTTT
once,TRBJ2-1,TRBV18,TRBD2,CASSPPGPLAEAHYNEQFF,TGTGCCAGCTCACCACCGGGGCCTCTAGCGGAGGCCCACTACAATGAGCAGTTCTTC
once,TRBJ2-7,TRBV4-1,NA,CASSQGALYEQYF,TGCGCCAGCAGCCAAGGGGCCCTCTACGAGCAGTACTTC
NA,TRBJ1-5,TRBV5-8,TRBD1,CASSQDRAYQPQHF,TGTGCCAGCAGCCAAGACAGGGCTTATCAGCCCCAGCATTTT
NA,TRBJ1-4,TRBV5-4,NA,CASSLGIGTVDEKLFF,TGTGCCAGCAGCTTGGGTATCGGGACGGTAGATGAAAAACTGTTTTTT
NA,TRBJ1-2,TRBV4-3,TRBD1,CASSGTDYGYTF,TGCGCCAGCAGCGGGACAGATTATGGCTACACCTTC
NA,TRBJ1-1,TRBV6-5,NA,CASSYSILQGNTEAFF,TGTGCCAGCAGTTACTCGATTCTTCAGGGGAACACTGAAGCTTTCTTT
NA,TRBJ1-2,TRBV3-1/TRBV3-2,NA,CASSPGQYGYTF,TGTGCCAGCAGCCCAGGACAGTATGGCTACACCTTC
NA,TRBJ1-2,TRBV7-9,NA,CASSLIPPSGTGYTF,TGTGCCAGCAGCTTAATACCCCCTTCTGGGACTGGCTACACCTTC
NA,TRBJ2-1,TRBV10-3,NA,CATRWGNEQFF,TGTGCCACAAGATGGGGCAATGAGCAGTTCTTC
NA,TRBJ1-1,TRBV27,NA,CASSLAGAVMNTEAFF,TGTGCCAGCAGTTTGGCGGGGGCGGTAATGAACACTGAAGCTTTCTTT
NA,TRBJ2-7,TRBV10-1,NA,CASSESRAGREQYF,TGCGCCAGCAGTGAGTCCAGGGCAGGGAGGGAGCAGTACTTC
NA,TRBJ2-1,TRBV25-1,TRBD2,CASSTPGTSFAEQFF,TGTGCCAGCAGTACCCCCGGGACTAGTTTCGCCGAGCAGTTCTTC
NA,TRBJ2-7,TRBV4-1,TRBD1,CASSQRTGVSYEQYF,TGCGCCAGCAGCCAGCGGACAGGGGTAAGCTACGAGCAGTACTTC
NA,TRBJ2-7,TRBV12-2,NA,CASRLASVEAFRQGDYEQYF,TGTGCAAGTCGCTTAGCTAGCGTCGAGGCTTTCAGACAGGGGGACTACGAGCAGTACTTC
once,TRBJ1-3,TRBV12-5,NA,CASGLGQQGNTIYF,TGTGCTAGTGGTTTGGGCCAACAAGGAAACACCATATATTTT
NA,TRBJ2-1,TRBV9,TRBD2,CASSAAGGPNEQFF,TGTGCCAGCAGCGCGGCGGGGGGACCAAATGAGCAGTTCTTC
NA,TRBJ2-7,TRBV6-6,TRBD1,CATGQVSSYEQYF,TGTGCCACTGGACAGGTGTCTTCCTACGAGCAGTACTTC
NA,TRBJ1-3,TRBV6-5,NA,CASSYASGNTIYF,TGTGCCAGCAGTTATGCCTCTGGAAACACCATATATTTT
NA,TRBJ1-2,TRBV6-5,NA,CASSYSADQLQYGYTF,TGTGCCAGCAGTTACTCGGCGGACCAACTACAGTATGGCTACACCTTC
NA,TRBJ1-2,TRBV20-1,NA,CSAREDYGYTF,TGCAGTGCAAGGGAGGACTATGGCTACACCTTC
NA,TRBJ1-1,TRBV6-5,TRBD1,CASKLDRVDEAFF,TGTGCCAGCAAACTGGACAGGGTTGATGAAGCTTTCTTT
NA,TRBJ1-6,TRBV21-1,NA,CASSKPGAGRNNSPLHF,TGTGCCAGCAGCAAACCTGGGGCCGGCAGAAATAATTCACCCCTCCACTTT
once,TRBJ1-1,TRBV19,TRBD1,CASSYGTGGLGTEAFF,TGTGCCAGTAGTTACGGGACAGGGGGCTTGGGGACTGAAGCTTTCTTT
NA,TRBJ2-2,TRBV30,NA,CAWSVFWGELFF,TGTGCCTGGAGTGTATTCTGGGGGGAGCTGTTTTTT
NA,TRBJ2-7,TRBV6-6,NA,CASTPTEVSYEQYF,TGTGCCAGCACCCCCACGGAGGTCTCCTACGAGCAGTACTTC
NA,TRBJ2-2,TRBV6-6,TRBD1,CASRLGQGNTGELFF,TGTGCCAGCAGGCTGGGACAGGGAAACACCGGGGAGCTGTTTTTT
NA,TRBJ1-5,TRBV27,TRBD1,CASSLLSGQGARQPQHF,TGTGCCAGCAGTTTACTTTCAGGGCAGGGGGCGAGGCAGCCCCAGCATTTT
NA,TRBJ2-1,TRBV7-9,TRBD2,CASSPGGLAGVLNEQFF,TGTGCCAGCAGCCCAGGGGGACTAGCGGGAGTGTTAAATGAGCAGTTCTTC
NA,TRBJ2-5,TRBV4-1,NA,CASSQDRRGRQETQYF,TGCGCCAGCAGCCAAGATAGGAGGGGCCGACAAGAGACCCAGTACTTC
NA,TRBJ1-2,TRBV29-1,NA,CSVDYGYTF,TGCAGCGTTGATTATGGCTACACCTTC
NA,TRBJ1-1,TRBV18,NA,CASSRTQQGGTEAFF,TGTGCCAGCTCACGAACGCAACAGGGTGGCACTGAAGCTTTCTTT
NA,TRBJ1-1,TRBV18,NA,CASSPPGQGVRF,TGTGCCAGCTCACCACCGGGACAAGGGGTTCGCTTT
NA,TRBJ1-1,TRBV24-1,TRBD1,CATRTGFATEAFF,TGTGCCACCAGGACAGGGTTTGCAACTGAAGCTTTCTTT
NA,TRBJ1-2,TRBV5-5,NA,CASSLQAGWDGYTF,TGTGCCAGCAGCTTGCAAGCCGGTTGGGATGGCTACACCTTC
NA,TRBJ1-2,TRBV9,TRBD1,CASSLGTANYGYTF,TGTGCCAGCAGCCTCGGGACAGCTAACTATGGCTACACCTTC
NA,TRBJ1-2,TRBV7-9,NA,CASSLVGPGAGYTF,TGTGCCAGCAGCCTCGTAGGTCCCGGGGCGGGCTACACCTTC
NA,TRBJ1-1,TRBV7-9,TRBD1,CASRPGQSNTEAFF,TGTGCCAGCAGGCCGGGACAGTCGAACACTGAAGCTTTCTTT
NA,TRBJ1-1,TRBV15,NA,CATSRVRLGGTEAFF,TGTGCCACCAGCAGAGTGAGGCTGGGAGGCACTGAAGCTTTCTTT
NA,TRBJ1-4,TRBV5-1,TRBD1,CASSLQPGQGNEKLFF,TGCGCCAGCAGCCTACAACCGGGACAGGGGAATGAAAAACTGTTTTTT
NA,TRBJ1-2,TRBV9,NA,CASSVGQGVFYGYTF,TGTGCCAGCAGCGTAGGACAAGGAGTATTCTATGGCTACACCTTC
once,TRBJ1-1,TRBV5-4,NA,CASSLTEVTEAFF,TGTGCCAGCAGCCTCACTGAGGTCACTGAAGCTTTCTTT